What follows are 26 T cell receptor beta chains derived from one specimen sequenced in a study of cytotoxic CD8 clonotypes in ibrutinib-treated CLL. Clones were sequenced by immunoSEQ multiplex PCR, and TCRdb holds only the in-frame ones, with some missing. This repertoire shows 250,000 or so clones, 70% found once; its top ten account for approximately 15%. The material sequenced was PBMCs, taken after 24 months of ibrutinib treatment. The receptors shown here come from a human donor with chronic lymphocytic leukemia.

The rearrangement links TRBV10-3 to TRBJ1-1; D gene ambiguous. V was pared by 6 bases and J by 1 base, with 6 bases between. The CDR3 is 12 residues long. In germline, CDR1 is ENHRY, CDR2 SYGVKD. CDR3 protein: CAISSTNTEAFF. CDR3 sequence (DNA): TGTGCCATCAGCTCGACGAACACTGAAGCTTTCTTT.

The V gene is TRBV9, the J gene TRBJ2-7; 11 bases map to TRBD2. This CDR3 comprises 14 residues. Losses at the gene ends were 2 bases for V and 4 bases for J; bases not matched to a gene: 2. Germline lookup yields CDR1 SGDLS and CDR2 YYNGEE. CDR3 coding DNA: TGTGCCAGCAGCGTGACTAGCGGGACTTACGAGCAGTACTTC. This translates into CASSVTSGTYEQYF.

V and J are TRBV5-1 and TRBJ2-7; D gene unclear. V was cut by 4 bases and J by 2 bases, with 7 bases left in between. Germline CDR1 SGHRS, CDR2 YFSETQ. The CDR3 consists of 12 residues. The DNA for the CDR3 is TGCGCCAGCAGCATACAGCCCTACGAGCAGTACTTC. Translation gives CASSIQPYEQYF.

This clone has just a few counts. This chain links TRBV15 with TRBJ1-4, with D unresolved. Trimming removed 3 bases from V and 7 bases from J, with 6 bases in between. The germline CDR1 and CDR2 sequences are LNHNV and YYDKDF (reference sequence). This CDR3 contains 12 residues. CDR3 bases: TGTGCCACCAGCAGCGGACGTGAAAAACTGTTTTTT. Translated: CATSSGREKLFF.

The chain employs TRBV28 and TRBJ2-7; 10 positions match TRBD1. Germline V gives CDR1 MDHEN, CDR2 SYDVKM. This CDR3 is 13 amino acids long. V gave up 8 bases and J gave up 4 bases; unmatched junction bases: 5. DNA for the CDR3: TGTGCCAGCCAGACAGGGGGCGAGTACGAGCAGTACTTC. Residues: CASQTGGEYEQYF.

The rearrangement links TRBV4-1 to TRBJ2-1; D is unclear. V was pared by 0 bases and J by 6 bases, with 6 bases between. The germline V gene has CDR1 MGHRA and CDR2 YSYEKL. CDR3 length: 13 amino acids. The CDR3 sequence is CASSQDRVNEQFF. The DNA of the CDR3 is TGCGCCAGCAGCCAAGACCGGGTCAATGAGCAGTTCTTC.

CDR3 coding DNA: TGTGCCAGCAGCCAAGAATCGTTCGTTGCTTTCTTT. This translates into CASSQESFVAFF. The gene calls are TRBV4-2 and TRBJ1-1; no firm D call. The CDR3 runs to 12 residues. Germline CDR1 reads LGHNA; CDR2 reads YNFKEQ. V was shortened by 0 bases and J by 11 bases, with 10 bases between the two germline ends.

CDR3 residues: CASTSNSYQETQYF. CDR3 nucleotides: TGTGCCAGTACCTCTAATAGCTACCAAGAGACCCAGTACTTC. The chain employs TRBV19 and TRBJ2-5, with D hard to call. The CDR3 length is 14 residues. Germline V gives CDR1 LNHDA, CDR2 SQIVND (reference sequence). V was trimmed by 7 bases and J by 0 bases, leaving 12 bases between them.

This chain joins TRBV19 and TRBJ1-2, with 8 bases matching TRBD1. This CDR3 comprises 13 residues. Trimming at V came to 8 bases and at J to 8 bases, leaving 10 bases not matched to a gene. CDR1 and CDR2 from the germline V gene are LNHDA and SQIVND (reference sequence). In DNA form, the CDR3 reads TGTGCCAGTTCACGGACAGGGCGACGAGGCTACACCTTC. Its protein product is CASSRTGRRGYTF. Filled out from reference TRBV19 and TRBJ1-2, the complete variable domain reads DGGITQSPKYLFRKEGQNVTLSCEQNLNHDAMYWYRQDPGQGLRLIYYSQIVNDFQKGDIAEGYSVSREKKESFPLTVTSAQKNPTAFYLCASSRTGRRGYTFGSGTRLTVV.

This clone was detected a few times. The gene calls are TRBV19 and TRBJ2-7, with 11 bases that match TRBD2. The germline V gene has CDR1 LNHDA and CDR2 SQIVND (reference sequence). The CDR3 is made up of 15 amino acids. V shed 6 bases and J 0 bases; nucleotides not matched to a gene: 4. CDR3 in DNA: TGTGCCAGTAGCCCCGGGACTAGCGGCTCCTACGAGCAGTACTTC. This translates into CASSPGTSGSYEQYF. The entire variable domain, with the rest obtained from reference TRBV19 and TRBJ2-7, is as follows: DGGITQSPKYLFRKEGQNVTLSCEQNLNHDAMYWYRQDPGQGLRLIYYSQIVNDFQKGDIAEGYSVSREKKESFPLTVTSAQKNPTAFYLCASSPGTSGSYEQYFGPGTRLTVT.

This clone was recorded once. A read error may produce the germline difference seen at one junction end. This chain links TRBV7-7 with TRBJ2-5, with 12 bases lining up with TRBD2. The CDR3 runs 17 residues. Germline V CDR1 and CDR2: SSHAT, FNYEAQ (reference sequence). The CDR3 DNA follows: TGTGCTAGCAGCTTAGAACGACTAGCGGGAGTGGGAGAGACCCAGTACTTC. Protein product: CASSLERLAGVGETQYF.

V and J are TRBV28 and TRBJ2-5; D possibly corresponds to TRBD2 (6 bases). Looked up from germline, CDR1 is MDHEN and CDR2 is SYDVKM. With 5 bases removed from V and 3 bases from J, the gap between germline ends came to 13 bases. The CDR3 has 14 residues. The CDR3 reads CASSPGGVKETQYF. CDR3 sequence (DNA): TGTGCCAGCAGTCCCGGCGGGGTAAAAGAGACCCAGTACTTC.

The chain couples TRBV4-2 to TRBJ1-4, with D perhaps TRBD1 (6 bases). Per the germline V gene, CDR1 is LGHNA and CDR2 is YNFKEQ. The CDR3 is 15 residues long. Trimming pared 1 base from V and 8 bases from J, leaving 14 bases between. This chain's CDR3 is CASSQVGAGDEKLFF. As DNA, the CDR3 is TGTGCCAGCAGCCAAGTAGGGGCAGGGGACGAAAAACTGTTTTTT.

In its sample, this clone was seen a few times. The chain joins TRBV4-2 to TRBJ2-7; D is undetermined. Trimming left V 0 bases short and J 6 bases short, with 9 bases between. There are 13 residues in the CDR3. Germline CDR1 LGHNA, CDR2 YNFKEQ. The CDR3 reads CASSQEMPGEQYF. DNA of the CDR3: TGTGCCAGCAGCCAAGAAATGCCGGGCGAGCAGTACTTC.

The genes are TRBV9 and TRBJ2-1; D uncertain. This CDR3 contains 15 residues. The V end was cut by 4 bases, the J end by 6 bases, with 17 bases between. Germline lookup yields CDR1 SGDLS and CDR2 YYNGEE. The chain's CDR3 is CASSFPLMGSNEQFF. The CDR3 coding sequence is TGTGCCAGCAGCTTTCCCCTAATGGGGTCCAATGAGCAGTTCTTC.

This chain joins TRBV9 and TRBJ2-2; TRBD2 matches at 12 bases. Germline V gene lookup returns CDR1 SGDLS and CDR2 YYNGEE. V dropped 3 bases and J dropped 2; count of bases not matched to a gene: 14. The CDR3 loop spans 20 amino acids. The DNA of the CDR3 is TGTGCCAGCAGCGCCCGACTAGCGGGAGCAGGCGAATTCAACACCGGGGAGCTGTTTTTT. Encoded protein: CASSARLAGAGEFNTGELFF.

In its sample, this clone was seen once. The chain has TRBV6-5 and TRBJ2-7, with no clear D. CDR1 MNHEY and CDR2 SVGAGI come from the germline V gene. V was trimmed by 0 bases and J by 6 bases, leaving 9 bases between them. The CDR3 runs 13 residues. Here the CDR3 DNA reads TGTGCCAGCAGTTACTCGATGATCGTCGAGCAGTACTTC. Amino acid sequence: CASSYSMIVEQYF.

Points on this clone: The junction departs from the called germline gene at one end, perhaps through a read error. The chain has TRBV29-1 and TRBJ1-2, with D perhaps matching TRBD1 (6 bases). Germline V gene lookup returns CDR1 SQVTM and CDR2 ANQGSEA. The CDR3 is 12 residues long. In nucleotides, the CDR3 is TGCAGCGTTGATCCGCTTGACAGGCGGGCCCTCTTC. As protein: CSVDPLDRRALF.

This rearrangement joins TRBV11-2 to TRBJ1-5; 7 bases fit TRBD1. The CDR3 covers 16 residues. Germline trimming cut 0 bases from V and 6 bases from J; bases unmatched to any gene: 8. CDR1 and CDR2 (germline): SGHAT, FQNNGV. CDR3 sequence: CASSLELATGIQPQHF. The CDR3 DNA reads as TGTGCCAGCAGCTTAGAGCTCGCGACAGGGATTCAGCCCCAGCATTTT.

The chain links TRBV5-1 to TRBJ2-1; the match to TRBD2 covers 10 bases. CDR1 SGHRS and CDR2 YFSETQ come from the germline V gene. The CDR3 length is 17 residues. J was trimmed by 5 bases and V by 0 bases; bases with no gene match: 8. CDR3 sequence (DNA): TGCGCCAGCAGCTTGGTATTAGCGGGAGGCATCGACAATGAGCAGTTCTTC. It specifies CASSLVLAGGIDNEQFF.

The chain carries TRBV7-3 and TRBJ2-5; D is unclear. Matching the DNA end better, TRBJ2-7 makes the J call doubtful. The CDR3 loop spans 13 amino acids. Germline V gene sequence: CDR1 SGHTA, CDR2 FQGTGA. The CDR3 reads CASSLAASYEQYF. CDR3 DNA: TGTGCCAGCAGCTTAGCGGCGTCCTACGAGCAGTACTTC.

In its sample, this clone was seen once. The gene calls are TRBV27 and TRBJ2-5; D unresolved. Germline values: CDR1 MNHEY, CDR2 SMNVEV (reference sequence). V lost 5 bases and J 5 bases, leaving 24 bases between the germline ends. The CDR3 is 17 amino acids. The DNA of the CDR3 is TGTGCCAGCAGTCCGAACCGGGCCCCAGGTTTGGGGGAGACCCAGTACTTC. Protein product: CASSPNRAPGLGETQYF.

As for this clone: At the DNA level, this CDR3 is encoded by other sequences in the same sample as well. V gene TRBV29-1 combines with J gene TRBJ2-7; perhaps TRBD1 as D (6 bases). Trimming stripped 5 bases from V and 2 bases from J, with 10 bases between. Germline-derived CDR1 and CDR2 are SQVTM and ANQGSEA. The CDR3 loop spans 12 amino acids. The CDR3 nucleotides are TGCAGCGTTTCAGGGGAAGCCTACGAGCAGTACTTC. Its translation is CSVSGEAYEQYF.

This clone was recorded once. The chain has TRBV6-1 and TRBJ2-7; D call uncertain. The V gene's germline CDR1 is MNHNS and CDR2 SASEGT. Trimming took 1 base from V and 3 from J, leaving 16 bases between them. This CDR3 has 16 residues. This CDR3 is CASSEEWSGRYYEQYF. CDR3 nucleotides: TGTGCCAGCAGTGAAGAATGGTCAGGTCGTTACTACGAGCAGTACTTC.

In its sample, this clone was seen a few times. This chain uses TRBV5-5 with TRBJ2-3; TRBD1 is a possible D gene (5 bases). The V end lost 7 bases, the J end lost 4 bases, and 10 bases lay between the germline ends. Germline CDR1 reads SGHKS; CDR2 reads YYEKEE (reference sequence). The CDR3 contains 12 residues. CDR3 nucleotides: TGTGCCAGCGGCAGGGAAGCAGATACGCAGTATTTT. Protein: CASGREADTQYF.

This sequence joins TRBV30 and TRBJ2-3, with a weak D call TRBD1 (5 bases). Trimming shortened V by 2 bases and J by 5 bases, and 14 bases separated the two germline ends. The CDR3 loop spans 14 amino acids. Germline V gene data show CDR1 as GTSNPN and CDR2 as SVGIG (reference sequence). The CDR3 DNA is TGTGCCTGGAGTAGGGGATTGGGCCTAGATACGCAGTATTTT. It specifies CAWSRGLGLDTQYF.